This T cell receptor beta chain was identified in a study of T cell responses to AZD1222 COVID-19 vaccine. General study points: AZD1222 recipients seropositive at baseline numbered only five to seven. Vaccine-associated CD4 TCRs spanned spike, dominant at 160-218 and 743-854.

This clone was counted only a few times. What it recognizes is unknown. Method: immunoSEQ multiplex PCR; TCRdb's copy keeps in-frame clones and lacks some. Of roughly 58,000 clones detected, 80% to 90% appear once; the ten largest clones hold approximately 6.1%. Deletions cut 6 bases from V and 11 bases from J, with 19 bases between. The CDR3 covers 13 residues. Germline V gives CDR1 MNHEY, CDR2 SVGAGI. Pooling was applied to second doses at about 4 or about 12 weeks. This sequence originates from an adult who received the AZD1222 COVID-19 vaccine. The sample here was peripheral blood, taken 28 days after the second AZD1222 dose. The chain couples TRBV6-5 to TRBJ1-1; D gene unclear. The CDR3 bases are TGTGCCAGCAGAATGGAAGCTGTGCAGAGGGCTTTCTTT. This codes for CASRMEAVQRAFF.